These 7 T cell receptor beta chains share one sample of origin, sequenced in a study of blood T cells in healthy people across ages. A sample-barcoded 5' primer and a J-beta primer mix were used in a second PCR of roughly 7 to 11 cycles. TCRdb called the 5' RACE reads again in MiXCR, with one record for every CDR3 protein. In the table there are 600,000 to 1,000,000 distinct CDR3 sequences, around 25% of which are singletons. The same sample was also used in a study of T cells of mothers and their children.

Sequenced: blood. These receptors were taken from a boy between 10 and 17 years old in good health.

This chain links TRBV20-1 with TRBJ2-7; perhaps TRBD2 as D (5 bases). This CDR3 comprises 16 residues. With 2 bases removed from V and 1 base from J, the gap between germline ends came to 18 bases. Germline V gives CDR1 DFQATT, CDR2 SNEGSKA (reference sequence). Written as DNA, the CDR3 is TGCAGTGCTAGACGGAAGGACTTTCTAACTTCCTACGAGCAGTACTTC. This encodes CSARRKDFLTSYEQYF.

This clonotype was seen only once. The J gene is TRBJ2-1, the V gene TRBV20-1; 10 bases map to TRBD1. The V gene's germline CDR1 is DFQATT and CDR2 SNEGSKA (reference sequence). The J segment lost 3 bases and the V segment lost 3 bases, leaving 8 bases of the junction unmatched. CDR3 length: 16 residues. CDR3 nucleotides: TGCAGTGCTAGCAATCGACAGGGGGCCGGCTACAATGAGCAGTTCTTC. As protein: CSASNRQGAGYNEQFF.

This clonotype has just a few counts. The chain links TRBV7-2 to TRBJ2-3, with 8 bases fitting TRBD2. The germline V gene has CDR1 SGHTA and CDR2 FQGNSA. CDR3 length: 16 residues. The V and J ends lost 3 bases and 1 base, in that order; junction bases with no gene match: 6. The CDR3 loop is CASSFQREHRTDTQYF. CDR3 nucleotide sequence: TGTGCCAGCAGCTTCCAGCGGGAGCACCGCACAGATACGCAGTATTTT.

This clonotype was seen more than once but under ten times. The chain has TRBV12-3 or TRBV12-4 and TRBJ2-7, with TRBD1 matching over 8 bases. This CDR3 comprises 15 residues. V lost 6 bases to trimming and J lost 3 bases; unmatched junction nucleotides: 10. CDR3 in DNA: TGTGCCAGCAGCGGAGGGACAGGCTTTTTCTACGAGCAGTACTTC. Its protein is CASSGGTGFFYEQYF.

V is TRBV20-1 and J is TRBJ2-7; 7 bases agree with TRBD1. CDR3 size: 13 residues. The germline CDR1 and CDR2 sequences are DFQATT and SNEGSKA (reference sequence). Trimming removed 6 bases from V and 2 bases from J; junction bases left unmatched: 7. The CDR3 loop is CSAWDSETYEQYF. CDR3 nucleotides: TGCAGTGCATGGGACAGCGAAACCTACGAGCAGTACTTC.

This clonotype was found a few times. This sequence joins TRBV7-2 and TRBJ2-3, with D perhaps given as TRBD1 or TRBD2 (5 bases each). Per germline, CDR1 SGHTA and CDR2 FQGNSA. The CDR3 loop spans 16 amino acids. The V and J ends lost 5 bases and 4 bases respectively, with 19 bases between them. CDR3 DNA sequence: TGTGCCAGCAGCGGTCCAGGGCTAGCTGTGGCAGATACGCAGTATTTT. Its translation is CASSGPGLAVADTQYF.

This clonotype showed up just a few times. The chain is built from TRBV29-1 and TRBJ2-5, with D unclear. The germline CDR1 and CDR2 sequences are SQVTM and ANQGSEA. V was cut by 3 bases and J by 1 base, with 18 bases left in between. The CDR3 totals 16 residues. DNA of the CDR3: TGCAGCGTTGATGGGCAAGCGTCCCCACTCCAAGAGACCCAGTACTTC. This encodes CSVDGQASPLQETQYF.